These T cell receptor beta chains were read from a single sample in a study of CD4 T cells in relation to SARS-CoV-2 and coronaviruses. TCRdb keeps only in-frame clones here, not all; method: immunoSEQ multiplex PCR. The sample lists about 40,000 clones, about four fifths occurring once. No antigen is known for these receptors. Sample: naive CD4+ T cells from PBMCs, cultured in vitro. The receptors originated from an adult with COVID-19. The CDR3 runs from the conserved cysteine through the conserved F or W. D genes are given only for firm matches. A clone size is listed for some rows: how often the clone was seen (once, few, many), or a class if it is expanded.

TRBD2,few,TRBV19,TRBJ2-1,15,TGTGCCAGTAGCCGACTAGCGGGAGGAAGGAATGAGCAGTTCTTC,CASSRLAGGRNEQFF
TRBD2,few,TRBV6-6,TRBJ2-7,14,TGTGCCAGCACTCTTAGCGGGAGGTCCTACGAGCAGTACTTC,CASTLSGRSYEQYF
.,.,TRBV24-1,TRBJ2-5,14,TGTGCCACCAACCCCGGGGGTGGATCGGAGACCCAGTACTTC,CATNPGGGSETQYF
TRBD2,.,TRBV6-2/TRBV6-3,TRBJ2-5,16,TGTGCCAGCAGTTACGCCTGGCTAGCGGGAGTGGAGACCCAGTACTTC,CASSYAWLAGVETQYF
.,.,TRBV7-9,TRBJ2-1,12,TGTGCCAGCAGAGCCGAAAGCAATGAGCAGTTCTTC,CASRAESNEQFF
.,.,TRBV13,TRBJ2-2,14,TGTGCCAGCAGCCGTACTAGCTCGGCCGGGGAGCTGTTTTTT,CASSRTSSAGELFF
.,.,TRBV10-3,TRBJ1-4,13,TGTGCCATCAGTGCCCAGGTTGGCGAAAAACTGTTTTTT,CAISAQVGEKLFF
TRBD1,.,TRBV28,TRBJ1-1,12,TGTGCCAGCAGTTTAGTGACAGGGGAGTATTTCTTT,CASSLVTGEYFF
.,.,TRBV6-5,TRBJ1-4,15,TGTGCCAGCAGTTACTCGAAAGCTGGGAATGAAAAACTGTTTTTT,CASSYSKAGNEKLFF
.,.,TRBV5-1,TRBJ2-4,14,TGCGCCAGCAGCACCCCGGGGATTGGGGACATTCAGTACTTC,CASSTPGIGDIQYF
.,.,TRBV3-1/TRBV3-2,TRBJ2-3,12,TGTGCCAGCAGCTCTACAACAGATACGCAGTATTTT,CASSSTTDTQYF
TRBD2,once,TRBV7-2,TRBJ2-1,16,TGTGCCAGCAGCACCAGGACTAGCCGGGTGCACAATGAGCAGTTCTTC,CASSTRTSRVHNEQFF
.,.,TRBV11-3,TRBJ2-1,14,TGTGCCAGCAGCTTAGGCGGAGCCTACAATGAGCAGTTCTTC,CASSLGGAYNEQFF
TRBD1,.,TRBV5-1,TRBJ2-2,18,TGCGCCAGCAGCCCTACCGGGACAGGGGGCGTTAAGAGCGGGGAGCTGTTTTTT,CASSPTGTGGVKSGELFF
TRBD1,.,TRBV11-2,TRBJ2-7,15,TGTGCCAGCAGCCCAGGGACAGGCTTCTCCTACGAGCAGTACTTC,CASSPGTGFSYEQYF
TRBD1,.,TRBV23-1,TRBJ2-7,15,TGCGCCAGCAGGGCGGAATGGGACAGGGGCTACGAGCAGTACTTC,CASRAEWDRGYEQYF
TRBD1,.,TRBV25-1,TRBJ1-4,14,TGTGCCAGCAGTCTACGACAGGGGGATGAAAAACTGTTTTTT,CASSLRQGDEKLFF
TRBD2,.,TRBV10-3,TRBJ2-3,16,TGTGCCATCAGTGACTTTATGGCGGGAGGCACAGATACGCAGTATTTT,CAISDFMAGGTDTQYF
.,.,TRBV19,TRBJ2-6,17,TGTGCCAGTAGTAAAGGACGAGTACTCTCTGGGGCCAACGTCCTGACTTTC,CASSKGRVLSGANVLTF
.,.,TRBV4-3,TRBJ2-1,16,TGCGCCAGCAGCCAAATACCAAACCAGGGTACTACTGAGCAGTTCTTC,CASSQIPNQGTTEQFF
TRBD1,.,TRBV28,TRBJ2-6,18,TGTGCCAGCAGTGCCCGACAGGGGGTGCACTCTGGGGCCAACGTCCTGACTTTC,CASSARQGVHSGANVLTF
TRBD2,.,TRBV6-2/TRBV6-3,TRBJ2-5,15,TGTGCCAGCAGTCGCGGCCGAGCGGGAGAGGAGACCCAGTACTTC,CASSRGRAGEETQYF
.,.,TRBV4-1,TRBJ2-6,18,TGCGCCAGCAGCCAAGGTGGACAAAAGCGTTCTGGGGCCAACGTCCTGACTTTC,CASSQGGQKRSGANVLTF
.,.,TRBV28,TRBJ2-6,13,TGTGCCAGCAGTTTAAGAGGGGCCAACGTCCTGACTTTC,CASSLRGANVLTF
TRBD2,.,TRBV19,TRBJ2-3,16,TGTGCCAGTAGTATATCTAGCGGGAAACTTTCAGATACGCAGTATTTT,CASSISSGKLSDTQYF
.,.,TRBV9,TRBJ2-2,15,TGTGCCAGCAGCGTAGAGAATCGGGGGTTCGGGGAGCTGTTTTTT,CASSVENRGFGELFF
TRBD1,.,TRBV5-1,TRBJ2-3,14,TGCGCCAGCAGCCAAGACAGGGGCACAGATACGCAGTATTTT,CASSQDRGTDTQYF
TRBD2,.,TRBV9,TRBJ2-2,19,TGTGCCAGCAGCGTAGAGGAGCTAGCGGGAGGATATTGGGCCGGGGAGCTGTTTTTT,CASSVEELAGGYWAGELFF
.,.,TRBV29-1,TRBJ2-5,14,TGCAGCGTTCCCCAGGGGGGGGAGAGGGAGACCCAGTACTTC,CSVPQGGERETQYF
.,once,TRBV2,TRBJ1-1,11,TGTGCCAGCATGGTGAACACTGAAGCTTTCTTT,CASMVNTEAFF
.,.,TRBV18,TRBJ1-5,16,TGTGCCAGCTCACCACTTCCACAGGCGGTCAATCAGCCCCAGCATTTT,CASSPLPQAVNQPQHF
.,.,TRBV25-1,TRBJ2-1,17,TGTGCCAGCAGTGCCCGCTATGGGGCTTCCCGGAACAATGAGCAGTTCTTC,CASSARYGASRNNEQFF
TRBD2,once,TRBV3-1/TRBV3-2,TRBJ2-1,16,TGTGCCAGCAGCCAAAGGACTAGGAGCTCCTACAATGAGCAGTTCTTC,CASSQRTRSSYNEQFF
TRBD1,.,TRBV20-1,TRBJ2-3,11,TGCAGTGCTAGGGGACAGGGCATGCAGTATTTT,CSARGQGMQYF
TRBD1,.,TRBV11-2,TRBJ2-3,16,TGTGCCAGCAGCTCAGTACAGGGGCCGCGGGTGGATACGCAGTATTTT,CASSSVQGPRVDTQYF
.,.,TRBV15,TRBJ2-7,14,TGTGCCACCAGCACGAGGACACCACCTTACGAGCAGTACTTC,CATSTRTPPYEQYF
TRBD1,few,TRBV4-1,TRBJ2-1,16,TGCGCCAGCGGAAAACTCCCGGGACAGGTTGTCAATGAGCAGTTCTTC,CASGKLPGQVVNEQFF
.,.,TRBV6-6,TRBJ2-1,13,TGTGCCAGCAGCCCCGAGGGGGAGCGGCGGCAGTTCTTC,CASSPEGERRQFF
TRBD2,.,TRBV5-5,TRBJ2-1,18,TGTGCCAGCAGCTTGAGGGGACTAGCGGGCAAATCCTACAATGAGCAGTTCTTC,CASSLRGLAGKSYNEQFF
TRBD1,.,TRBV10-2,TRBJ1-3,19,TGCGCCAGCAGGCCTAGACTAACCAGGGGGAGTACGGCTGGAAACACCATATATTTT,CASRPRLTRGSTAGNTIYF
TRBD2,.,TRBV6-4,TRBJ2-2,14,TGTGCCAGCAGTGCCCGGGAGGGCTCCGGGGAGCTGTTTTTT,CASSAREGSGELFF
.,.,TRBV6-5,TRBJ2-3,13,TGTGCCAGCAAGGTATTGGGGGCAGATACGCAGTATTTT,CASKVLGADTQYF
.,.,TRBV11-2,TRBJ2-1,15,TGTGCCAGCAGCCAGCGCCCGAGCTCCTACAATGAGCAGTTCTTC,CASSQRPSSYNEQFF
.,.,TRBV5-1,TRBJ2-6,14,TGCGCCAGCAGCTTGGCATGGGAAGCCAACGTCCTGACTTTC,CASSLAWEANVLTF
.,.,TRBV28,TRBJ1-6,13,TGTGCCAGCAGTCGCACAGGGTATTCACCCCTCCACTTT,CASSRTGYSPLHF
.,.,TRBV18,TRBJ2-3,21,TGTGCCAGCTCACACATGGCCCCGGACTACGGCGGAATTCGTAGCACAGATACGCAGTATTTT,CASSHMAPDYGGIRSTDTQYF
.,.,TRBV27,TRBJ1-2,15,TGTGCCAGCAGTTTATCGTGGCAGGGACCTTATGGCTACACCTTC,CASSLSWQGPYGYTF
TRBD2,.,TRBV25-1,TRBJ2-2,15,TGTGCCAGCAGTTGGTCTAGCGGGAACACCGGGGAGCTGTTTTTT,CASSWSSGNTGELFF
TRBD1,.,TRBV6-5,TRBJ1-2,15,TGTGCCAGCAGTTACTCGGGACAGGGGGCGGGCGGCTACACCTTC,CASSYSGQGAGGYTF